This T cell receptor beta chain appears in the sequencing data of a study of breast tumors, draining lymph nodes, adjacent tissues. TCRdb reanalysed the multiplex PCR reads using MiXCR and keeps one entry per CDR3 protein. The table has some 49,000 distinct CDR3 sequences, approximately 22% seen once. This CDR3 contains 14 residues. Trimming took off 7 bases at V and 0 bases at J, with 11 bases between the two ends. Germline CDR1 SNHLY, CDR2 FYNNEI. This clonotype was counted ten times or more. The clonotype comes from a female donor with breast cancer. Some clones in this sample may be carry-over from other donors' samples. J is TRBJ2-3 and V is TRBV2; no firm D call. Sequencing was done on a sample of breast tumor tissue. This CDR3 is CASTAGASTDTQYF. As DNA, the CDR3 is TGTGCCAGCACAGCAGGCGCTAGCACAGATACGCAGTATTTT.